This T cell receptor (beta chain) was identified in a study of cytomegalovirus exposure and HLA in healthy donors. Findings and caveats of the study: Association of a missense DCLRE1C variant with TCR beta V- and J-gene trimming was reported in a later analysis.

Germline V gene data show CDR1 as MDHEN and CDR2 as SYDVKM. V shed 10 bases and J shed 5 bases, with 12 bases lying between them. This CDR3 is built from 12 residues. With regard to this clone: Its antigen is still unknown.

The PCR used 60 Vbeta and 13 Jbeta primers. Assay: immunoSEQ multiplex PCR; the TCRdb copy retains only in-frame clones and omits some. The sample has some 150,000 clones, roughly 83% seen once. The chain uses TRBV28 and TRBJ2-1; D is uncertain. The sample was PBMCs. This sequence originates from a man aged 30-40 years in good health and CMV-seropositive. CDR3 coding DNA: TGTGCCACCGCGAGTGGGCACAATGAGCAGTTCTTC. Translated: CATASGHNEQFF.